These T cell receptor beta chains were read from a single sample in a study of blood T cell repertoires in COVID-19. Generated by immunoSEQ multiplex PCR, the TCRdb table keeps only in-frame clones and is missing some. The table lists about 190,000 clones, approximately 79% of them singletons. The sequenced material came from peripheral blood. The receptors derive from a man aged 55 to 70 with active or convalescent COVID-19. The CDR3 runs from the conserved cysteine through the conserved F or W. The D gene is left open where the match is weak. The size field is filled for only some rows; it gives once, few, many or a size class.

TRBJ2-7 | - | - | TRBV20-1 | TGCAGTGCCAGGACTCCCTACGAGCAGTACTTC | CSARTPYEQYF
TRBJ2-3 | once | - | TRBV28 | TGTGCCAGCACCGGGGCGGGGGCTAGCACAGATACGCAGTATTTT | CASTGAGASTDTQYF
TRBJ2-7 | - | - | TRBV4-2 | TGTGCCAGCAGCCAAGCGCAGGCCATCTACGAGCAGTACTTC | CASSQAQAIYEQYF
TRBJ2-1 | - | TRBD2 | TRBV5-1 | TGCGCCAGCAGCCTGACTAGCGGGAGCAATGAGCAGTTCTTC | CASSLTSGSNEQFF
TRBJ1-1 | - | - | TRBV2 | TGTGCCAGCAGTAACCGGGACTCCACTGAAGCTTTCTTT | CASSNRDSTEAFF
TRBJ2-7 | - | - | TRBV9 | TGTGCCAGCAGCGTAGTCGGTGACTACGAGCAGTACTTC | CASSVVGDYEQYF
TRBJ2-7 | - | - | TRBV2 | TGTGCCAGCAGTGTCCAGGGTCTTCCCTACGAGCAGTACTTC | CASSVQGLPYEQYF
TRBJ1-5 | - | - | TRBV7-2 | TGTGCCAGCAGCCCCGGGAGGGAGCGGCAGCCCCAGCATTTT | CASSPGRERQPQHF
TRBJ1-1 | - | - | TRBV27 | TGTGCCAGCACCTTCCGACAGGCCGTTAGGAACACTGAAGCTTTCTTT | CASTFRQAVRNTEAFF
TRBJ2-2 | - | - | TRBV18 | TGTGCCACCTCAGGAGGGGCCAGTTCGAACACCGGGGAGCTGTTTTTT | CATSGGASSNTGELFF
TRBJ1-6 | - | TRBD1 | TRBV28 | TGTGCCAGCAGTTCGGGACAGCACTATAATTCACCCCTCCACTTT | CASSSGQHYNSPLHF
TRBJ2-1 | once | - | TRBV19 | TGTGCCAGTAGCACGGACATTGAGCAGTTCTTC | CASSTDIEQFF
TRBJ2-2 | few | TRBD1 | TRBV19 | TGTGCCAGTAGTATAGAGGGGTCAGGGGGCCCCGGGGAGCTGTTTTTT | CASSIEGSGGPGELFF
TRBJ2-2 | - | TRBD2 | TRBV4-3 | TGCGCCAGCAGCCAGGGACTAGCGGCTACCGGGGAGCTGTTTTTT | CASSQGLAATGELFF
TRBJ2-2 | - | - | TRBV11-3 | TGTGCCAGCAGACGACAGGCGAACACCGGGGAGCTGTTTTTT | CASRRQANTGELFF
TRBJ2-7 | - | TRBD2 | TRBV10-3 | TGTGCCATCAGTGTAGCGGGAGACTGGAAGGAGCAGTACTTC | CAISVAGDWKEQYF
TRBJ1-6 | - | - | TRBV2 | TGTGCCACCGAGGTTGCTAAAAATTCACCCCTCCACTTT | CATEVAKNSPLHF
TRBJ2-5 | - | TRBD2 | TRBV10-3 | TGTGCCATCAGTGAGTCCACTAGCGCCGCTGAGACCCAGTACTTC | CAISESTSAAETQYF
TRBJ2-7 | - | TRBD2 | TRBV29-1 | TGCAGCGTTGAAGTGGCGGGAGGGGTAGGTGTGGAGCAGTACTTC | CSVEVAGGVGVEQYF
TRBJ2-2 | - | - | TRBV27 | TGTGCCAGCAGTTTAGGAGGCGGGGAGCTGTTTTTT | CASSLGGGELFF
TRBJ2-5 | - | - | TRBV28 | TGTGCCAGCAGTTTATCGGGGGGCCTAGCTAGGGAGACCCAGTACTTC | CASSLSGGLARETQYF
TRBJ2-7 | - | TRBD1 | TRBV10-3 | TGTGCCATCAGTGAAGGGACAGGGGCATCCTACGAGCAGTACTTC | CAISEGTGASYEQYF
TRBJ2-7 | - | TRBD1 | TRBV7-9 | TGTGCCAGCAGCTTGGGGTCAACAGGGGGCTACGAGCAGTACTTC | CASSLGSTGGYEQYF
TRBJ2-7 | few | - | TRBV7-2 | TGTGCCAGCAGCTTATCCTCTCTTAACGAGCAGTACTTC | CASSLSSLNEQYF
TRBJ2-2 | - | TRBD2 | TRBV18 | TGTGCCAGCTCACCTCTAGCGGGAGGAGGCACCGGGGAGCTGTTTTTT | CASSPLAGGGTGELFF
TRBJ1-5 | - | - | TRBV28 | TGTGCCAGCAGTCCTTTCTGGGAGGGGGGGCAGCCCCAGCATTTT | CASSPFWEGGQPQHF
TRBJ2-7 | - | - | TRBV5-6 | TGTGCCAGCAGCTCCCCGGACAGCGTAACCTACGAGCAGTACTTC | CASSSPDSVTYEQYF
TRBJ2-1 | - | - | TRBV2 | TGTGCCAGCAGTGAAGCGACGGGCTCCTACAATGAGCAGTTCTTC | CASSEATGSYNEQFF
TRBJ2-1 | few | - | TRBV27 | TGTGCCAGCAGTAGGGGCCATGAGCAGTTCTTC | CASSRGHEQFF
TRBJ2-2 | - | TRBD1 | TRBV7-2 | TGTGCCAGCAGCTTAGGGACAGGGGCGGCCGGAGGGGAGCTGTTTTTT | CASSLGTGAAGGELFF
TRBJ1-1 | once | - | TRBV21-1 | TGTGCCAGCAGCATGTTTTTAGGAGACAGGGGCTTCCAATTGAACACTGAAGCTTTCTTT | CASSMFLGDRGFQLNTEAFF
TRBJ2-5 | once | - | TRBV5-1 | TGCGCCAGCAGACCGGGAGCTATAGAGACCCAGTACTTC | CASRPGAIETQYF
TRBJ1-6 | - | TRBD1 | TRBV3-1/TRBV3-2 | TGTGCCAGCCGGGGGACAGGAAATTCACCCCTCCACTTT | CASRGTGNSPLHF
TRBJ2-7 | - | TRBD1 | TRBV28 | TGTGCCAGCAGTGACCCGGGACAGGGTATCTACGAGCAGTACTTC | CASSDPGQGIYEQYF
TRBJ1-4 | - | - | TRBV19 | TGTGCCAGTAGTATCTCCAGGGATGGTGAAAAACTGTTTTTT | CASSISRDGEKLFF
TRBJ2-7 | - | TRBD1 | TRBV7-8 | TGTGCCAGCAGTTATCCCGACAGGGGCGACGACGAGCAGTACTTC | CASSYPDRGDDEQYF
TRBJ2-7 | once | TRBD1 | TRBV3-1/TRBV3-2 | TGTGCCAGCAGCCGAACGACCGGGACAGGGAACTACGAGCAGTACTTC | CASSRTTGTGNYEQYF
TRBJ2-1 | - | - | TRBV28 | TGTGCCAGCTCCCCTCAGTCCCCCTACAATGAGCAGTTCTTC | CASSPQSPYNEQFF
TRBJ2-1 | - | - | TRBV18 | TGTGCCAGCTCCCAGACAGGCTCCTACAATGAGCAGTTCTTC | CASSQTGSYNEQFF
TRBJ2-3 | - | - | TRBV7-8 | TGTGCCAGCAGCTCTGGAGGTCCAAGCACAGATACGCAGTATTTT | CASSSGGPSTDTQYF
TRBJ1-2 | - | - | TRBV6-1 | TGTGCCAGCCGTCCGGGTTTGAGGATCTATGGCTACACCTTC | CASRPGLRIYGYTF
TRBJ2-1 | - | TRBD1 | TRBV15 | TGTGCCACCAGCAAGGGACAGGGTTACAATGAGCAGTTCTTC | CATSKGQGYNEQFF
TRBJ2-5 | - | TRBD2 | TRBV4-1 | TGCGCCAGCAGTCTCAGTGGACTAGCGGGAGAGACCCAGTACTTC | CASSLSGLAGETQYF
TRBJ2-5 | once | TRBD2 | TRBV7-3 | TGTGCCAGCAGTACCCGGACTAGCGGGGTTGCTGGGGAGACCCAGTACTTC | CASSTRTSGVAGETQYF
TRBJ2-2 | - | TRBD2 | TRBV5-1 | TGCGCCAGCAGCTTGGGGACTAGCGGGTCGATGAACACCGGGGAGCTGTTTTTT | CASSLGTSGSMNTGELFF